A selection of T cell receptor beta chains follows, all from one sample in a study of Ad26.COV2.S vaccination and SARS-CoV-2 variants. Sequencing used immunoSEQ multiplex PCR; TCRdb keeps in-frame clones, though not all of them. The sample holds some 300,000 clones, around 81% seen once. Sample: peripheral blood, taken in a trial of Ad26.COV2.S vaccine versus placebo. Source of these receptors: a person aged 18-60 years who received the Ad26.COV2.S COVID-19 vaccine or a placebo. CDR3s include the opening cysteine and the closing phenylalanine or tryptophan. The order of the fields is D gene, J gene, V gene, clone size, CDR3 DNA, CDR3 protein. The D gene is left open where the match is weak. Size tells how often a clone was seen (once, few, many) or the class of an expanded clone, and some rows leave it out.

-	TRBJ2-3	TRBV5-1	-	TGCGCCAGCAGCATTAGCGACGATACGCAGTATTTT	CASSISDDTQYF
-	TRBJ1-6	TRBV2	-	TGTGCCCGTCTTCCGTGGGGGGCATCCTATAATTCACCCCTCCACTTT	CARLPWGASYNSPLHF
-	TRBJ1-1	TRBV5-1	-	TGCGCCAGCAGACCGCAGGGGAACACTGAAGCTTTCTTT	CASRPQGNTEAFF
TRBD1	TRBJ1-1	TRBV3-1/TRBV3-2	-	TGTGCCAGCAGCCTTTCCGGGACAGCCAACATGAACACTGAAGCTTTCTTT	CASSLSGTANMNTEAFF
TRBD1	TRBJ2-5	TRBV28	-	TGTGCCAGCAGTACAGGGGGCTGGGAAGAGACCCAGTACTTC	CASSTGGWEETQYF
-	TRBJ1-2	TRBV6-1	-	TGTGCCAGCAGTGAAAGGGACAACTATGGCTACACCTTC	CASSERDNYGYTF
-	TRBJ1-2	TRBV9	-	TGTGCCAGCAGCGTTCAGGGGCTAGACTATGGCTACACCTTC	CASSVQGLDYGYTF
TRBD1	TRBJ1-1	TRBV5-1	-	TGCGCCAGCAGCTTGCAGGGGCAGGGGGCGCTTGGGGCTGAAGCTTTCTTT	CASSLQGQGALGAEAFF
-	TRBJ1-6	TRBV30	-	TGTGCCTGGAGTAAACAGGCCGGGGGGAATTCACCCCTCCACTTT	CAWSKQAGGNSPLHF
TRBD1	TRBJ1-2	TRBV19	-	TGTGCCACAAGACAGGGAGCATATGGCTACACCTTC	CATRQGAYGYTF
TRBD1	TRBJ2-3	TRBV11-3	once	TGTGCCAGCAGCTCCTCGGGACAGGGGGCAGATACGCAGTATTTT	CASSSSGQGADTQYF
TRBD1	TRBJ1-1	TRBV18	-	TGTGCCAGCTCAATACAGGGGGCGACGGGTGAAGCTTTCTTT	CASSIQGATGEAFF
-	TRBJ2-5	TRBV7-3	-	TGTGCCAGCAGCTTAAGGCCCGAAGAGACCCAGTACTTC	CASSLRPEETQYF
TRBD1	TRBJ1-2	TRBV5-1	-	TGCGCCAGCAGCTGGGGGGACAGGGAAAACTATGGCTACACCTTC	CASSWGDRENYGYTF
TRBD1	TRBJ1-6	TRBV4-1	-	TGCGCCAGCAGCCAAGAGGACAGGGTTAGAACACCCCTCCACTTT	CASSQEDRVRTPLHF
-	TRBJ1-4	TRBV7-9	few	TGTGCCAGCAGCTTCGCAGGGGATGAAAAACTGTTTTTT	CASSFAGDEKLFF
-	TRBJ1-5	TRBV19	-	TGTGCCAGTCGGACAAGACTAGATCAGCCCCAGCATTTT	CASRTRLDQPQHF
TRBD1	TRBJ1-5	TRBV28	-	TGTGCCAGCAGTTTAGAATTTAGACAGGGGGAGCCGCCCCAGCATTTT	CASSLEFRQGEPPQHF
-	TRBJ1-4	TRBV10-2	-	TGCGCCAGCAGCCCCGGTGACAGAGGGTATGAAAAACTGTTTTTT	CASSPGDRGYEKLFF